These 20 T cell receptor beta chains came from one sample sequenced in a study of beta chain features in type 1 diabetes. Overall study findings and caveats: In all four CD4+ subsets, TCRB CDR3 length was significantly, moderately reduced in type 1 diabetes.

Antigen specificity for these receptors is unknown. Expressed TCRB transcripts were sequenced because the entire RNA isolate underwent reverse transcription. Data came from immunoSEQ multiplex PCR; TCRdb stores just in-frame clones and leaves some out. The sample lists 600,000 to 700,000 clones; roughly 13% were seen once. The specimen was naive CD4+ T cells from blood. The receptors stem from a man between 18 and 35 years old with type 1 diabetes.

Note on this clone: At one of its ends the junction is not consistent with the germline gene, which may arise from a read error. The genes are TRBV7-2 and TRBJ1-2, with D perhaps matching TRBD1 (6 bases). CDR1 SGHTA and CDR2 FQGNSA come from the germline V gene. This CDR3 region has 16 residues. The CDR3 spells CASSLAGAGGNYGYTF. DNA of the CDR3: TGTGCCAGCAGCCTAGCGGGGGCAGGAGGCAACTATGGCTACACCTTC.

This clone has a handful of counts. The chain links TRBV30 to TRBJ2-3; 8 bases align to TRBD2. CDR1 and CDR2 from the germline V gene are GTSNPN and SVGIG (reference sequence). Trimming at V came to 0 bases and at J to 7 bases, leaving 9 bases not matched to a gene. This CDR3 is 15 amino acids long. The CDR3 is CAWSVPGLAKHTQYF. CDR3 sequence (DNA): TGTGCCTGGAGTGTACCCGGACTAGCAAAACATACGCAGTATTTT.

In its sample, this clone was seen a few times. In the same sample, other DNA sequences code for this CDR3. The rearrangement links TRBV30 to TRBJ2-2; unclear D gene. Trimming took 0 bases from V and 6 from J, leaving 2 bases between them. Germline loops: CDR1 GTSNPN, CDR2 SVGIG (reference sequence). CDR3 size: 11 residues. The CDR3 DNA reads TGTGCCTGGAGTGTGGCCGGGGAGCTGTTTTTT. As protein: CAWSVAGELFF.

This clone was detected a few times. This chain links TRBV2 with TRBJ2-7; TRBD1 agrees at 7 bases. Germline V gene sequence: CDR1 SNHLY, CDR2 FYNNEI. This CDR3 has 13 residues. With 9 bases clipped from V and 6 bases from J, the junction kept 11 bases outside the gene matches. The CDR3 coding sequence is TGTGCCAGTGTCATCGACAGGGCGGGCGAGCAGTACTTC. Amino acids: CASVIDRAGEQYF.

This clone appeared a few times. The chain combines TRBV19 with TRBJ1-6, with 9 bases lining up with TRBD1. J gave up 7 bases and V 7 bases, and 8 bases lay outside the gene matches. Germline V gives CDR1 LNHDA, CDR2 SQIVND (reference sequence). This CDR3 comprises 15 residues. The CDR3 DNA reads as TGTGCCAGTAATCTCGGACAGGGGAGCAATTCACCCCTCCACTTT. Amino acid sequence: CASNLGQGSNSPLHF.

The rearrangement links TRBV18 to TRBJ2-1; D unresolved. Germline V gene data show CDR1 as KGHSH and CDR2 as LQKENI. This CDR3 is built from 15 residues. Trimming pared 1 base from V and 7 bases from J, leaving 14 bases between. CDR3 DNA sequence: TGTGCCAGCTCACCACTTGACATAGAATGGAATGAGCAGTTCTTC. The encoded protein is CASSPLDIEWNEQFF.

This chain links TRBV5-6 with TRBJ1-1, with 12 bases matching TRBD1. V lost 3 bases to trimming and J lost 5 bases; unmatched junction nucleotides: 5. The germline V gene encodes CDR1 SGHDT and CDR2 YYEEEE. This CDR3 comprises 15 residues. The CDR3 reads CASSSGTGGLTEAFF. The DNA for the CDR3 is TGTGCCAGCAGCTCCGGGACAGGGGGCTTGACTGAAGCTTTCTTT.

V is TRBV30 and J is TRBJ2-1; possibly TRBD2 for D (6 bases). The V end lost 3 bases, the J end lost 4 bases, and 13 bases lay between the germline ends. Per germline, CDR1 GTSNPN and CDR2 SVGIG (reference sequence). The CDR3 length is 14 residues. The CDR3 loop is CAWRGAGDYNEQFF. In nucleotides, the CDR3 is TGTGCCTGGAGGGGAGCGGGCGATTACAATGAGCAGTTCTTC.

The chain combines TRBV7-9 with TRBJ1-1, with 7 bases matching TRBD1. The junction had 3 bases not matched to a gene; V was cut back by 4 bases and J by 7 bases. The CDR3 loop spans 12 amino acids. Germline CDR1 is SEHNR and CDR2 is FQNEAQ (reference sequence). The CDR3 sequence: CASSSDRFEAFF. CDR3 bases: TGTGCCAGCAGCTCGGACAGGTTTGAAGCTTTCTTT.

This clone occurred a few times. This rearrangement joins TRBV7-9 to TRBJ1-5; TRBD1 might be the D (5 bases). The CDR3 runs to 15 residues. Trimming stripped 1 base from V and 2 bases from J, with 9 bases between. Germline V gene data show CDR1 as SEHNR and CDR2 as FQNEAQ (reference sequence). The CDR3 DNA follows: TGTGCCAGCAGCTTAGGGGAGACAGGCAATCAGCCCCAGCATTTT. Its protein product is CASSLGETGNQPQHF.

The chain carries TRBV18 and TRBJ2-7, with a tentative D call TRBD1 (5 bases). The CDR3 totals 15 residues. The V and J ends lost 3 bases and 3 bases respectively, with 15 bases between them. The germline gives CDR1 KGHSH, CDR2 LQKENI. The CDR3 is CASSPTGIGDYEQYF. In DNA, the CDR3 is TGTGCCAGCTCACCCACAGGAATTGGGGACTACGAGCAGTACTTC.

The rearrangement joins TRBV15 to TRBJ2-5; no reliable D call. CDR1 and CDR2 from the germline V gene are LNHNV and YYDKDF (reference sequence). V was clipped by 1 base and J by 4 bases, with 10 bases between them. CDR3 length equals 14 residues. CDR3 sequence (DNA): TGTGCCACCAGCAGAGCTGCCATCGGAGAGACCCAGTACTTC. Translating gives CATSRAAIGETQYF.

The chain carries TRBV5-6 and TRBJ1-5, with D possibly being TRBD1 (5 bases). From germline, CDR1 is SGHDT and CDR2 YYEEEE. Between the trimmed V and J ends, which lost 4 bases and 6 bases, there was a span of 14 bases. The CDR3 sequence is 14 residues long. The CDR3 region is CASSLGQPGQPQHF. CDR3 nucleotide sequence: TGTGCCAGCAGCCTGGGGCAACCGGGTCAGCCCCAGCATTTT.

This clone was recorded a few times. V and J are TRBV7-8 and TRBJ2-3; D not resolved. The CDR3 totals 18 residues. V was cut by 0 bases and J by 1 base, with 17 bases left in between. Germline assignment: CDR1 SGHVS and CDR2 FQNEAQ. DNA for the CDR3: TGTGCCAGCAGCTTAGCGCTAAGTTACCATTTAGGCACAGATACGCAGTATTTT. This codes for CASSLALSYHLGTDTQYF. Complete variable domain (other parts from reference TRBV7-8 and TRBJ2-3): GAGVSQSPRYKVAKRGQDVALRCDPISGHVSLFWYQQALGQGPEFLTYFQNEAQLDKSGLPSDRFFAERPEGSVSTLKIQRTQQEDSAVYLCASSLALSYHLGTDTQYFGPGTRLTVL.

This rearrangement joins TRBV28 to TRBJ2-7; TRBD1 matches 9 bases. Germline loops: CDR1 MDHEN, CDR2 SYDVKM. There are 14 residues in the CDR3. J gave up 6 bases and V 7 bases, and 10 bases lay outside the gene matches. The CDR3 loop is CASTLGDRVGEQYF. CDR3 nucleotide sequence: TGTGCCAGCACCCTTGGGGACAGGGTCGGCGAGCAGTACTTC.

The chain joins TRBV5-4 to TRBJ2-7; D may be TRBD2 (5 bases). Between the trimmed V and J ends, which lost 4 bases and 2 bases, there was a span of 10 bases. The CDR3 length is 13 residues. The germline gives CDR1 SGHNT, CDR2 YYREEE (reference sequence). For the CDR3, the DNA is TGTGCCAGCAGCCGGACTCCGACCTACGAGCAGTACTTC. Amino acids: CASSRTPTYEQYF.

This clone has just a few counts. V and J are TRBV7-9 and TRBJ2-7; 8 nucleotides match TRBD1. V shed 7 bases and J 2 bases; nucleotides not matched to a gene: 7. CDR1 is SEHNR and CDR2 is FQNEAQ in the germline V gene (reference sequence). The CDR3 spans 14 residues. CDR3 bases: TGTGCCAGCAACGGACAGGGACGAACCTACGAGCAGTACTTC. Encoded protein: CASNGQGRTYEQYF.

This clone has a handful of counts. This chain uses TRBV9 with TRBJ2-6; possibly TRBD1 for D (7 bases). V dropped 0 bases and J dropped 0 bases, with 13 bases sitting between them. The CDR3 spans 18 residues. The germline gives CDR1 SGDLS, CDR2 YYNGEE. The CDR3 DNA reads TGTGCCAGCAGCGTAGCAGGGGGAGGCCTCTCTGGGGCCAACGTCCTGACTTTC. The encoded protein is CASSVAGGGLSGANVLTF. The full variable domain, with the rest looked up from reference TRBV9 and TRBJ2-6, is DSGVTQTPKHLITATGQRVTLRCSPRSGDLSVYWYQQSLDQGLQFLIQYYNGEERAKGNILERFSAQQFPDLHSELNLSSLELGDSALYFCASSVAGGGLSGANVLTFGAGSRLTVL.

This clone was detected a few times. The V and J genes are TRBV29-1 and TRBJ2-1, with no clear D. CDR1 is SQVTM and CDR2 is ANQGSEA in the germline V gene. The CDR3 extends over 10 amino acids. V was pared by 4 bases and J by 9 bases, with 7 bases between. The chain's CDR3 is CSVGAGEQFF. The CDR3 region has the DNA TGCAGCGTTGGGGCTGGTGAGCAGTTCTTC.

In its sample, this clone was seen a few times. Other DNA sequences in the sample encode the same CDR3. V and J are TRBV19 and TRBJ2-6; no firm D call. Germline CDR1 reads LNHDA; CDR2 reads SQIVND (reference sequence). Trimming stripped 1 base from V and 0 bases from J, with 7 bases between. The CDR3 loop spans 16 amino acids. The CDR3 coding sequence is TGTGCCAGTAGTATAGGCCGGGCCTCTGGGGCCAACGTCCTGACTTTC. Encoded protein: CASSIGRASGANVLTF. Using reference TRBV19 and TRBJ2-6 for the parts outside the CDR3, the full variable domain is DGGITQSPKYLFRKEGQNVTLSCEQNLNHDAMYWYRQDPGQGLRLIYYSQIVNDFQKGDIAEGYSVSREKKESFPLTVTSAQKNPTAFYLCASSIGRASGANVLTFGAGSRLTVL.